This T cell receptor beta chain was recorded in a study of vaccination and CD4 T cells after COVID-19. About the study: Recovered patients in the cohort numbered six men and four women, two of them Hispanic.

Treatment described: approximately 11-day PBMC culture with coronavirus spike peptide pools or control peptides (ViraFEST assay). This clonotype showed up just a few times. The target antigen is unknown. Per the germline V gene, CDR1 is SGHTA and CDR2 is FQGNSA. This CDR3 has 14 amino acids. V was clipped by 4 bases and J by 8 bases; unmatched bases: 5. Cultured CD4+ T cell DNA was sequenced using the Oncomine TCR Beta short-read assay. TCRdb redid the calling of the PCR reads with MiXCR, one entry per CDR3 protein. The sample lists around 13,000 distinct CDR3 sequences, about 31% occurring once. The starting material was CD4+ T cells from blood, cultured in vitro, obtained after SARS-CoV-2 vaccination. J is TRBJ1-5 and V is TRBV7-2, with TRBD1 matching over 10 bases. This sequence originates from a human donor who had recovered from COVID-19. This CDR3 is CASSSTGGSEPQHF. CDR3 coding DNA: TGTGCCAGCAGCTCGACAGGGGGCTCGGAGCCCCAGCATTTT.